Listed below are T cell receptor beta chains from one sample, sequenced in a study of cytomegalovirus exposure and HLA in healthy donors. Only in-frame clones appear in the TCRdb table, and some are missing; sequencing was by immunoSEQ multiplex PCR. Of about 150,000 clones listed, about 64% are singletons. Source material: PBMCs. The receptors derive from a woman between 40 and 55 years old in good health and CMV-seronegative. The CDR3 runs from the conserved cysteine through the conserved F or W. D genes are given only for firm matches. The size field is filled for only some rows; it gives once, few, many or a size class.

D gene	clone size	V gene	J gene	CDR3 DNA	CDR3 protein
TRBD1	once	TRBV19	TRBJ1-5	TGTGCCAGTACGGGGACAGGGGTCCTATATAGCAATCAGCCCCAGCATTTT	CASTGTGVLYSNQPQHF
NA	NA	TRBV5-1	TRBJ1-1	TGCGCCAGCAGCTTGAAAAGCTCAGGGCGAGACACTGAAGCTTTCTTT	CASSLKSSGRDTEAFF
NA	NA	TRBV6-5	TRBJ1-1	TGTGCCAGCAGTTACTATGCGCAGGGGCTGGCTTTCTTT	CASSYYAQGLAFF
TRBD1	NA	TRBV19	TRBJ1-1	TGTGCCAGTAGTAGGCACCTGGGACAGGGGGCTTCTGAAGCTTTCTTT	CASSRHLGQGASEAFF
NA	NA	TRBV4-1	TRBJ1-4	TGCGCCAGCAGCCAAGCGGAGGGGGGGAGAGAAAAACTGTTTTTT	CASSQAEGGREKLFF
TRBD2	NA	TRBV7-9	TRBJ2-2	TGTGCCAGCAGCTACGGGGGGTCCGGGGAGCTGTTTTTT	CASSYGGSGELFF
NA	NA	TRBV7-2	TRBJ2-6	TGTGCCAGCAGCTGGAGTGGGGCCAACGTCCTGACTTTC	CASSWSGANVLTF
NA	NA	TRBV19	TRBJ2-1	TGTGCCAGTAGTATGGGGGGGGCTAGCGCCAATGAGCAGTTCTTC	CASSMGGASANEQFF
NA	once	TRBV18	TRBJ2-1	TGTGCCAGCTCCTCCCAGGGGTTGGCCTACAATGAGCAGTTCTTC	CASSSQGLAYNEQFF
TRBD1	few	TRBV6-5	TRBJ1-4	TGTGCCAGTTCGACAGGGGCCCTAACTAATGAAAAACTGTTTTTT	CASSTGALTNEKLFF
TRBD1	NA	TRBV6-6	TRBJ1-1	TGTGCCAGCATCGGGGACAGGGACAACACTGAAGCTTTCTTT	CASIGDRDNTEAFF
NA	NA	TRBV7-9	TRBJ1-5	TGTGCCAGCAGCTCCGTAGGGGGCAATCAGCCCCAGCATTTT	CASSSVGGNQPQHF
TRBD1	NA	TRBV5-1	TRBJ1-1	TGCGCCAGCAGCTACACGACAGGGGGCGCGACTGAAGCTTTCTTT	CASSYTTGGATEAFF
TRBD1	NA	TRBV5-5	TRBJ1-2	TGTGCCAGCAGCTTGGCCACAGGGGGTCAGTATGGCTACACCTTC	CASSLATGGQYGYTF
TRBD1	NA	TRBV2	TRBJ1-2	TGTGCCAGCAGACAGGGGGCCTATGGCTACACCTTC	CASRQGAYGYTF
NA	NA	TRBV10-3	TRBJ1-2	TGTGCCATCAGTGCCCTTAACCACAGCTATGGCTACACCTTC	CAISALNHSYGYTF
TRBD1	NA	TRBV18	TRBJ2-7	TGTGCCAGCTCACTACTAGGGACAGGGGGACGTTCGGAGCAGTACTTC	CASSLLGTGGRSEQYF
TRBD1	few	TRBV4-1	TRBJ1-2	TGCGCCAGCAGCCAATGGACAGGGGGCTATGGCTACACCTTC	CASSQWTGGYGYTF
TRBD1	once	TRBV23-1	TRBJ1-4	TGCGCCAGCAGTCCCTACTCCGGGACAGGGGGCCAGGAAAAACTGTTTTTT	CASSPYSGTGGQEKLFF
TRBD2	NA	TRBV28	TRBJ2-6	TGTGCCAGCCTCGAAGCGGGGGCCCACTCTGGGGCCAACGTCCTGACTTTC	CASLEAGAHSGANVLTF
TRBD1	NA	TRBV5-1	TRBJ1-2	TGCGCCAGCAGCTTGGGCCAGGGGGCAGGGGATGGCTACACCTTC	CASSLGQGAGDGYTF
NA	few	TRBV4-3	TRBJ1-1	TGCGCCAGCAGCCAATCCGGAGGGAGACAGAACACTGAAGCTTTCTTT	CASSQSGGRQNTEAFF
NA	NA	TRBV2	TRBJ2-3	TGTGCCAGCAGTGAAGCGGCTACCGCGGGGGATACGCAGTATTTT	CASSEAATAGDTQYF
TRBD2	NA	TRBV4-3	TRBJ2-2	TGCGCCAGCAGCCAGTTAGCGGGGGTAGGCACCGGGGAGCTGTTTTTT	CASSQLAGVGTGELFF
NA	NA	TRBV30	TRBJ2-2	TGTGCCTGGAGTGTAATAACCGGGGAGCTGTTTTTT	CAWSVITGELFF
TRBD1	NA	TRBV9	TRBJ1-1	TGTGCCAGCAGCGTAGCTTGGAGGGGGCAAGAAGCTTTCTTT	CASSVAWRGQEAFF
NA	NA	TRBV4-3	TRBJ2-7	TGCGCCAGCAGCCAAGCCCCAGGGTACGAGCAGTACTTC	CASSQAPGYEQYF
NA	NA	TRBV7-9	TRBJ1-1	TGTGCCAGCAGTTCACAGGGATGGGACACTGAAGCTTTCTTT	CASSSQGWDTEAFF
NA	NA	TRBV27	TRBJ1-1	TGTGCCAGCAGGAAATACGGGAACACTGAAGCTTTCTTT	CASRKYGNTEAFF
NA	NA	TRBV18	TRBJ1-2	TGTGCCAGCTCACCATCGGTCGAGGGCCCTAGGGGCTACACCTTC	CASSPSVEGPRGYTF
NA	NA	TRBV7-2	TRBJ1-5	TGTGCCAGCAGCTTAGTGGTCCAACTCAGGGATCAGCCCCAGCATTTT	CASSLVVQLRDQPQHF
NA	few	TRBV6-5	TRBJ1-1	TGTGCCAGCAGTTACGGGGGGGAAGCTTTCTTT	CASSYGGEAFF
TRBD1	NA	TRBV5-8	TRBJ1-1	TGTGCCAGCAGCTTGGGTGGCAGGGGGCGGACTGAAGCTTTCTTT	CASSLGGRGRTEAFF
TRBD1	NA	TRBV2	TRBJ1-1	TGTGCCAGCAGCGTCGACAGGGGGGTTACTGAAGCTTTCTTT	CASSVDRGVTEAFF
NA	few	TRBV6-5	TRBJ2-3	TGTGCCAGCAGTTACAGCTGGACAGTTCGCACAGATACGCAGTATTTT	CASSYSWTVRTDTQYF
NA	once	TRBV7-2	TRBJ1-3	TGTGCCAGCAGACCCCCGGGGGGGGCTGGAAACACCATATATTTT	CASRPPGGAGNTIYF
NA	NA	TRBV18	TRBJ1-2	TGTGCCAGCTCACCTCCCGGACAGTCTAACTATGGCTACACCTTC	CASSPPGQSNYGYTF
NA	NA	TRBV28	TRBJ1-1	TGTGCCAGCAGTTTAGTCTTGAGGACTGAAGCTTTCTTT	CASSLVLRTEAFF